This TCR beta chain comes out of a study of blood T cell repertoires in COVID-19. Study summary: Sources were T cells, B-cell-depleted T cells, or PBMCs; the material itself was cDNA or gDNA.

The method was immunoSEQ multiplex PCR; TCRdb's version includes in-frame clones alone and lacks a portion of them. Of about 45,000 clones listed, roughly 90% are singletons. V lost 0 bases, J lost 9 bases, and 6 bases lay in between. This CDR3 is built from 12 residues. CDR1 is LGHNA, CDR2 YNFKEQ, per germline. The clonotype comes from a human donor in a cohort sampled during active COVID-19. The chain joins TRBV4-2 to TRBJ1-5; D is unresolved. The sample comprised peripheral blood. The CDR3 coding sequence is TGTGCCAGCAGCCAAGACCGGGGGCCCCAGCATTTT. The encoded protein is CASSQDRGPQHF.